Listed here are 12 T cell receptor beta chains from one sample, sequenced in a study of T-cell memory formation after mild COVID-19. One entry per CDR3 protein results from TCRdb running MiXCR on the 5' RACE reads. The table includes 350,000 to 450,000 distinct CDR3 sequences, 28% detected once. The source material was PBMCs or a T cell subset sorted from them (not recorded which). These receptors originate from an adult woman who had mild COVID-19 (a few samples of this study predate the infection). Cell type and time point are not known.

This clonotype was seen more than once but under ten times. The CDR3 is CASSPGTGGFNQPQHF. CDR3 sequence (DNA): TGTGCCAGCAGCCCCGGGACAGGGGGATTTAATCAGCCCCAGCATTTT. V gene TRBV6-2 or TRBV6-3 combines with J gene TRBJ1-5, with 11 bases lining up with TRBD1. The CDR3 consists of 16 residues. Unmatched junction bases numbered 8, after V lost 6 bases and J lost 4 bases. Germline CDR1 reads MNHEY; CDR2 reads SVGEGT.

This rearrangement joins TRBV11-2 to TRBJ1-1, with no clear D. Germline CDR1 SGHAT, CDR2 FQNNGV. Trimming removed 5 bases from V and 9 bases from J, with 28 bases in between. The CDR3 has 17 amino acids. This CDR3 is CASSPIQDLTPPGKAFF. In nucleotides, the CDR3 is TGTGCCAGCAGCCCCATTCAGGACTTGACTCCCCCGGGAAAAGCTTTCTTT.

The sample holds a few counts of this clonotype. CDR3 amino acids: CASSSQGTGEQYF. As DNA, the CDR3 is TGTGCCAGCAGCTCACAGGGTACGGGCGAGCAGTACTTC. The V gene is TRBV13, the J gene TRBJ2-7, with D possibly TRBD1 on 6 matching bases. Trimming took off 4 bases at V and 6 bases at J, with 13 bases between the two ends. Germline CDR1 is PRHDT and CDR2 is FYEKMQ (reference sequence). CDR3 size: 13 residues.

The rearrangement joins TRBV2 to TRBJ2-6; D is uncertain. The CDR3 runs to 16 residues. The V and J ends lost 6 bases and 0 bases respectively, with 12 bases between them. Germline V gives CDR1 SNHLY, CDR2 FYNNEI. As DNA, the CDR3 is TGTGCCAGCAGGGCAGGTCGAGACTCTGGGGCCAACGTCCTGACTTTC. It translates to CASRAGRDSGANVLTF.

In regard to this clonotype: The junction shows a germline mismatch at one end, possibly a read error. V and J are TRBV7-2 and TRBJ2-7; D is perhaps TRBD2 (6 bases). In germline, CDR1 is SGHTA, CDR2 FQGNSA. The CDR3 spans 16 residues. The CDR3 DNA sequence: TGTGCCAGCAGCTTAGCGTCCTTCCGGGGACTCTACGAGCAATACTTC. The encoded protein is CASSLASFRGLYEQYF.

A word on this clonotype: Relative to the germline gene, one junction end is altered; a read error may explain this. This CDR3 is CASSQKRGQGKIF. The CDR3 bases are TGCGCCAGCAGCCAAAAGAGGGGACAGGGAAAGATTTTC. This rearrangement joins TRBV4-3 to TRBJ2-7; 9 bases map to TRBD1. The CDR3 extends over 13 amino acids. The germline V gene encodes CDR1 LGHNA and CDR2 YSLEER.

This rearrangement joins TRBV4-1 to TRBJ2-3; TRBD1 aligns across 7 bases. Per the germline V gene, CDR1 is MGHRA and CDR2 is YSYEKL. V lost 3 bases, J lost 4 bases, and 16 bases stayed unmatched. CDR3 size: 18 residues. The CDR3 sequence is CASSQRNFRDRGPDTQYF. The CDR3 nucleotides read TGCGCCAGCAGCCAGAGAAACTTCCGGGACAGAGGTCCAGATACGCAGTATTTT.

V gene TRBV15 combines with J gene TRBJ1-4; 7 bases map to TRBD1. This CDR3 region has 15 residues. Germline V gene sequence: CDR1 LNHNV, CDR2 YYDKDF (reference sequence). Trimming took 0 bases from V and 7 from J; bases not matched to a gene: 5. CDR3 sequence reads: CATSRDTDRVEKLFF. The CDR3 DNA follows: TGTGCCACCAGCAGAGACACCGACAGGGTTGAAAAACTGTTTTTT.

The chain couples TRBV18 to TRBJ2-4, with TRBD2 matching 11 bases. The CDR3 consists of 14 residues. Germline V gene data show CDR1 as KGHSH and CDR2 as LQKENI. Unmatched junction bases numbered 3, after V lost 5 bases and J lost 6 bases. The CDR3 region has the DNA TGTGCCAGCTCAACTGGGACTAGCGGAAACATTCAGTACTTC. Its translation is CASSTGTSGNIQYF.

This chain connects TRBV6-5 to TRBJ1-2; 7 bases are a match to TRBD1. This CDR3 spans 12 amino acids. The ends lost 6 bases at V and 10 bases at J; junction bases unmatched: 8. Germline assignment: CDR1 MNHEY and CDR2 SVGAGI. For the CDR3, the DNA is TGTGCCAGCAGAGGCGCAGGACAGGACTACACCTTC. This sequence encodes CASRGAGQDYTF.

This clonotype was detected only a few times. The chain is built from TRBV5-5 and TRBJ2-7; no firm D call. Deletions cut 3 bases from V and 2 bases from J, with 12 bases between. The CDR3 totals 14 residues. The germline V gene encodes CDR1 SGHKS and CDR2 YYEKEE (reference sequence). The CDR3 coding sequence is TGTGCCAGCAGCTCCTATCCAGGAGCCTACGAGCAGTACTTC. Translated: CASSSYPGAYEQYF.

The chain combines TRBV5-5 with TRBJ2-1; D unclear. The CDR3 has 13 amino acids. Per germline, CDR1 SGHKS and CDR2 YYEKEE (reference sequence). Trimming took 0 bases from V and 8 from J, leaving 9 bases between them. This chain's CDR3 is CASSLVSKDEQFF. DNA of the CDR3: TGTGCCAGCAGCTTGGTGTCAAAGGATGAGCAGTTCTTC.